The rows below give T cell receptor beta chains drawn from one sample of a study of T-cell memory formation after mild COVID-19. TCRdb analysed the 5' RACE reads with MiXCR anew, one entry per CDR3 protein. The table lists hundreds of thousands of distinct CDR3 sequences, less than 25% of them singletons. Sequencing used PBMCs or a T cell subset sorted from them (not recorded which). The receptors shown here come from an adult woman who had mild COVID-19 (a few samples of this study predate the infection). Cell type and time point are not known. Each CDR3 is given with its conserved first and last residue. Where a row states a size, it is once, few, many or the class of an expanded clone; other rows omit it.

clone_size | j_call | v_call | cdr3_aa
. | TRBJ2-1 | TRBV20-1 | CSAIPGLAGPREQFF
. | TRBJ2-7 | TRBV6-6 | CASSAPGGGHEQYF
few | TRBJ2-3 | TRBV5-1 | CASSLPRARDTQYF
. | TRBJ2-1 | TRBV12-3/TRBV12-4 | CASSSATETSYNEQFF
few | TRBJ1-2 | TRBV5-6 | CASSSKGLPYGYTF
few | TRBJ2-2 | TRBV6-5 | CASGGRLNTGELFF
. | TRBJ1-1 | TRBV5-1 | CASSFGQGAETEAFF
many | TRBJ1-4 | TRBV4-1 | CASSKGGKKLFF
. | TRBJ2-3 | TRBV27 | CASSLPGIGTDTQYF
. | TRBJ2-1 | TRBV5-1 | CASSLGPSGDNEQFF
many | TRBJ2-7 | TRBV7-2 | CASSLASTGGRDEQYF
. | TRBJ1-1 | TRBV7-2 | CASSKTGGSFSGTEAFF
. | TRBJ2-1 | TRBV29-1 | CSVRGANSYNEQFF
. | TRBJ2-7 | TRBV6-2/TRBV6-3 | CASTAVAGNSEQYF
few | TRBJ1-1 | TRBV7-2 | CASSLGNWATEAFF
many | TRBJ2-7 | TRBV4-3 | CASSHDPGHPYEQYF
. | TRBJ2-7 | TRBV7-2 | CASSFDRAQYF
. | TRBJ1-1 | TRBV4-2 | CASSQDGIWTEAFF
. | TRBJ1-1 | TRBV5-5 | CASSLTGVEAFF
once | TRBJ2-3 | TRBV9 | CASSANRGAATDTQYF
few | TRBJ2-1 | TRBV7-9 | CASSLGTRKTNEQFF
. | TRBJ1-6 | TRBV3-1 | CASTTGPSPLHF
few | TRBJ2-5 | TRBV7-6 | CASSLRVGGPMETQYF
few | TRBJ2-7 | TRBV9 | CASSVGGRAGEQYF